This record looks at one T cell receptor (beta chain) sequence and its context. This clonotype was picked up a small number of times. Its antigen is still unknown. Base qualities are not provided; no much larger clone lies one nucleotide away. According to the study, the label for this sample's time point signals: longitudinal time-point 2. Healthy controls were blood bank volunteers in Maryland, USA. Unsorted PBMC libraries were generated from 2 million PBMCs stored in RNAlater at -80 °C until RNA extraction. Peripheral blood was subjected to Ficoll-Hypaque density gradient centrifugation to isolate PBMCs, which were then cryopreserved in liquid nitrogen. Trimming costs V 1 base and J 4 bases, and their ends lie 9 bases apart. From its cysteine to its phenylalanine, the CDR3 spans 14 amino acids. Left in the record is the CDR3 DNA by itself, 42 bases read in frame from the first base. From the germline V gene, CDR1 is SGHTA and CDR2 is FQGNSA.

To synthesize cDNA, template-switch 5'RACE was performed with a primer carrying a 10-nucleotide random unique molecular identifier so that each TCR transcript was tagged. Every sequencing run yielded over 190 million TCR-beta sequences covering 15-18 subjects. The RNeasy kit was used to extract total RNA. TCR-beta VDJ regions were amplified with primers for the TCR constant region and the 5'RACE anchor, using the KAPA Real-time Library Amplification kit. Sample indexes and Illumina adaptors were added in a first PCR, after which library yield was increased in a second PCR. After Ampure bead purification, the roughly 650 bp TCR product was size-selected on a 2% E-gel SizeSelection system. Before pooling, library quality was assessed on a Bioanalyzer, concentration was determined with Qubit, and library quantification was performed with the Kapa Library Quantification kit. An Illumina HiSeq 2500 was used to sequence the libraries paired-end at 2 x 150 bp. To increase sequence diversity, roughly 24-30% phiX was spiked into each library pool. The paper's data handling went like this. Quality-filtered reads were processed with the UMI-based MiGEC pipeline, and over 90% of raw TCR sequences were removed by the MiGEC pipeline during error correction. IMGT germline references were used for alignment of VDJ genes, and clonotypes were defined by a unique CDR3 amino acid sequence together with V-J genes. VDJtools evaluated clonal expansion, Shannon diversity and CDR3 relatedness (CalcPairwiseDistances, ClusterSamples); CLCbio workbench built phylogenetic trees. Using coefficient-of-variation modelling across technical triplicates, the study counted a clone as expanded if it had at least 8 unique UMIs. Clones were called with MiXCR by TCRdb after fastp trimmed the public reads at Q25, and only in-frame beta chains were retained. Identical CDR3 protein sequences are pooled into one entry, listed with their most common genes and DNA. These V and J calls are TCRdb output, not the study's own analysis. The sample yields approximately 31,000 distinct CDR3 sequences; less than 15% were counted once. In total, the top ten clones hold approximately 2.2% of the sample.

This entry is derived from a study of neurological immune-mediated disorders (dated by TCRdb to the late 2010s). General notes on the study: Peripheral blood TCR-beta repertoires from HTLV-I-associated myelopathy (HAM/TSP) patients, multiple sclerosis patients and healthy controls were compared by UMI-based sequencing. Longitudinal samples, technical triplicates and paired sorted CD4+ and CD8+ T-cell subsets, alongside PBMC samples, were included among the 106 TCR-beta libraries. Longitudinal HAM/TSP and healthy donors were sampled at 3 time-points each (about 3-45 month intervals). Of the approximately 65 subjects in the cohort, around 15 were HAM/TSP patients, some 35 were multiple sclerosis patients, and 20 were healthy controls. Broader findings and caveats from the paper: Expanded clones from different subjects shared no identical CDR3 amino acid sequences, which suggests that TCR-beta repertoires were private in all groups. TCR clonal expansion was highest in HAM/TSP patients and lowest in MS patients, with MS patients falling below even healthy controls.

The sequence came from a woman between 40 and 55 years old in good health. Recombination joined TRBV7-2 with TRBJ2-3; perhaps TRBD1 is the D gene, with 5 bases matching. Sequencing was carried out using PBMCs. The CDR3 is CASSLEVGPDTQYF. The DNA sequence is given as TGTGCCAGCAGCTTAGAGGTGGGGCCAGATACGCAGTATTTT.